This T cell receptor beta chain was captured by sequencing in a study of cytomegalovirus exposure and HLA in healthy donors (dated by TCRdb to about 2017). Describing the broader study: An earlier analysis of several hundred of the donors reported roughly 300 Gb of sequence data and 117 million unique TCR beta sequences obtained from around 180 million T cells. An early release that covered some 640 HLA-typed donors contained around 330 gigabases of sequencing data and about 84 million unique TCR sequences. The genetic ancestry cluster associated with self-reported Caucasian donors included about 81% of the 398 genotyped donors. The aim of the study was to test whether cataloging public T cell receptors could identify signatures of past pathogen exposure. The T cell repertoires of some 700 subjects were profiled by immunosequencing and related to cytomegalovirus serostatus. In addition to the first cohort of around 670 subjects, a separate validation cohort of 120 different subjects was used. High-throughput TCR immunosequencing, statistical association of individual TCRs with disease status, and machine learning were combined to predict cytomegalovirus infection status. To study patterns of TCR occurrence, a later analysis re-analyzed previously published TCR beta repertoires from more than 550 donors and added high-resolution HLA genotyping. In the later analysis, no new phenotypic data were used to find candidate immune exposures; instead, reliance was placed on TCR beta sequences and their occurrence across donors. An earlier analysis of fewer than 700 of the donors applied high-throughput TCR beta sequencing to assess whether each TCR beta V gene segment acted as functional or pseudogenic. Donor age, sex, ethnicity and CMV serostatus were compiled together with the repertoire data. A later genetic analysis took genome-wide SNP genotypes for about 65% of the roughly 670 donors and used that subset as a discovery cohort. Every repertoire in the discovery cohort had been generated on one and the same sequencing platform. HLA typing covered class I and class II loci at four-digit resolution. Typing coverage differed by locus: A, B, C, DRB1 and DQB1 were typed in about 629-630 donors, DQA1 in roughly 500, DPA1 in approximately 600, and DPB1 in roughly 470. A handful of DR-DQ haplotypes were handled as single units for association and clustering because linkage in the cohort was strong. Among about 390 genotyped donors of the cohort, an average of around 240,000 unique TCR beta nucleotide sequences were sequenced per donor, roughly a sixth of them non-productive.

The method behind the library was the immunoSEQ multiplex PCR assay. For the multiplex PCR, a mixture combining 60 forward primers for TCR Vbeta segments and 13 reverse primers for TCR Jbeta segments was used. Amplification of the CDR3 region of rearranged TCR beta genes was performed with a multiplex PCR assay on genomic DNA. Amplified TCR beta libraries were sequenced as 87-base-pair reads on the Illumina HiSeq System. The study's processing was this. A later analysis tallied tens of millions of unique TCR beta chains across the 666 repertoires, and some 10 million of those chains were shared by two or more donors. A nearest-neighbor algorithm error-corrected the raw reads and collapsed the reads into unique sequences, merging closely related sequences to remove PCR and sequencing errors. CDR3 sequences were aligned to IMGT reference sequences to assign V, D and J gene segments. For a sequence to be retained, at least a six-nucleotide match to both a V gene segment and a J gene segment was required. A rearrangement was called productive if the CDR3 had no stop codons and remained in frame with V and J, and every other rearrangement was called non-productive. CDR3 was defined by IMGT convention, running from the second conserved V-encoded cysteine to the conserved J-encoded phenylalanine. The earlier analysis of approximately 590 of the donors excluded any sequence lacking an unambiguous match to a single V gene segment. An earlier analysis of about 590 of the donors classified V segments as functional when productive rearrangements were above 56.7% and as segregating when the standard deviation between donors was above 5%. A statistical classification framework was developed to diagnose cytomegalovirus status using the catalog of TCR beta chain sequences. In a later analysis, TCR nucleotide sequences were compared against IMGT/GENE-DB human TR gene sequences so that V and J genes could be assigned. Using the TCRdist pipeline, a later analysis assigned CDR3 sequences along with most-parsimonious VDJ recombination scenarios. In a later analysis, each TCR beta chain was defined by its CDR3 amino acid sequence together with its V-gene family, and reads without a unique V-gene family were excluded. A later analysis removed nearly 600 highly shared, low-generation-probability nucleotide sequences to deal with suspected cross-contamination and a sequencing artifact. A later analysis calculated a clonal expansion index for each public chain from normalized within-repertoire ranks of inferred template counts. In a later analysis, generation probabilities were computed using a VDJ recombination model fitted to out-of-frame rearrangements, and the results were checked against IGoR. Hypergeometric tests were used in a later analysis to score TCR-TCR, TCR-HLA and TCR-CMV co-occurrence, with a repertoire-size bias correction applied to the TCR pairs. A later analysis estimated false discovery rates by permuting HLA or CMV assignments 20 times. In a later analysis, co-occurring TCRs were grouped with DBSCAN, and TCRdist sequence similarity was added when clustering was performed within HLA-allele-positive subsets. Repertoires with fewer than 30,000 or more than 120,000 public chains were left out of co-occurrence clustering, as were about 5 repertoires with anomalous nucleotide sharing. TCRdb provides this immuneACCESS table in a form limited to in-frame rearrangements. Some clones are lacking; in checked studies, under half of them reflect an unresolved V gene, and why the rest are absent is not known. D and trimming come from the DNA, and the V and J calls and clone size come from that table. The sample contains 150,000 or so clones, 80% to 90% of them found a single time. The ten largest clones add up to over 4.5% of the sample.

Trimming removed 1 base from V and 6 bases from J, leaving 9 bases between the germline ends. From the cysteine through the phenylalanine, the CDR3 covers 13 amino acids. Only the CDR3 portion is preserved as DNA: 39 bases, with reading frame beginning at the first base. Per the germline V gene (reference sequence), SEHNR is the CDR1 and FQNEAQ is the CDR2. The cohort was made up of 666 healthy bone marrow donors. All cohort members were sampled while nominally healthy, although unrecorded immune exposures were likely present. The donor was CMV seropositive and belonged to the group of more than 250 seropositive cohort members. A peripheral blood sample was collected from each donor, and TCR beta sequencing was performed on peripheral blood mononuclear cells. The Qiagen DNeasy Blood Extraction Kit was used to extract genomic DNA from the blood cell samples. What the work shows at the level of the full study, not this receptor alone: Linkage disequilibrium might explain the correlated functional status among segregating V segments, but an unknown experimental factor could not be ruled out. The cohort was sequenced for TCR beta chains only, and without alpha or paired-chain data the features that could be detected were limited. The authors suggested that the approach could potentially be generalized to other disease states and immunological phenotypes. The earlier analysis of nearly 600 of the donors excluded roughly 17 rarely observed V segments, including chromosome 9 orphons, because counts were too low. In an earlier analysis of around 500 of the donors, most TCR beta V segments appeared in productive rearrangements about 87% or about 30% of the time, broadly matching IMGT annotations. A later analysis found that HLA-associated TCR beta chains were more clonally expanded and had lower generation probabilities than equally common non-associated chains. Sequencing depth was assumed to be roughly uniform across donors in the presence/absence analyses, though that assumption may not hold. V-gene and J-gene trimming of TCR beta chains was associated with a missense DCLRE1C variant in a later genetic analysis, and the association was replicated in an independent cohort. Immune exposure information for the cohort was limited to CMV serostatus. Across donors, most TCR sequences were observed very rarely, whereas some public TCRs were present in many individuals. A further reported finding was that TCR beta sequences accurately predicted the HLA-A and HLA-B alleles for most subjects in the first cohort. At a false discovery rate of 0.05, a later analysis linked around 17,000 TCR beta sequences to specific HLA alleles. A later analysis found that most CMV-associated TCR beta chains appeared HLA-restricted, with HLA associations seemingly driven largely by CMV exposure. In vitro tests confirmed that three of the cytomegalovirus-associated TCR beta chains recognize cytomegalovirus antigens. The study gave a list of some 150 TCR beta chains associated with cytomegalovirus. Cytomegalovirus status was reported to be diagnosed by the classifier with high specificity and sensitivity in both the original and validation cohorts. In a later analysis, several top co-occurrence clusters were reported to appear linked to parvovirus B19, influenza, CMV and Epstein-Barr virus. The sequencing pipeline was judged likely to have produced a cluster of highly shared sequence variants as a technical artifact. Because HLA typing was missing for some donors at each locus, association tests included only the typed subset. Because the 87-base-pair reads could not distinguish some IMGT-functional V segments, including TRBV6-2 and TRBV6-3, those segments were excluded. According to a later genetic analysis, donors in an Asian-associated ancestry cluster had fewer N-insertions in productive TCRs than the roughly 670-donor mean. Strong co-occurrence of HLA alleles, especially DR and DQ, made assigning TCR associations to individual alleles difficult. A later analysis found that TCR association rates varied across HLA loci, with DRB1 alleles showing the most associated TCRs and HLA-C alleles the fewest.

This clone has a handful of counts. What antigen it recognizes has not been identified. The sample holds no much larger clone one base away, and base qualities are not on file. The V and J genes are TRBV7-9 and TRBJ1-1; the D gene identity is not certain. The sample comprised PBMCs. The clonotype was recovered from a woman between 18 and 29 years old in good health and CMV-seropositive. The CDR3 protein sequence reads: CASSLVGEPEAFF. The DNA sequence reads TGTGCCAGCAGCTTAGTCGGGGAACCTGAAGCTTTCTTT.